Presented here are 25 T cell receptor beta chains from one specimen sequenced in a study of blood T cell repertoires in COVID-19. Here immunoSEQ multiplex PCR was the method, and the copy in TCRdb shows in-frame clones only, minus some. The sample lists about 140,000 clones, nearly 85% seen once, with approximately 40% in the top ten. Sequenced material: peripheral blood. The receptors here all came from a human donor in a cohort sampled during active COVID-19.

The sample holds a few counts of this clone. V is TRBV18 and J is TRBJ1-1; 8 nucleotides align to TRBD1. The germline V gene encodes CDR1 KGHSH and CDR2 LQKENI. CDR3 length: 16 amino acids. V was pared by 5 bases and J by 0 bases, with 8 bases of the junction left unmatched. The CDR3 protein is CASSTQGAGMNTEAFF. CDR3 in DNA: TGTGCCAGCTCAACGCAGGGGGCTGGCATGAACACTGAAGCTTTCTTT.

The rearrangement uses TRBV29-1 and TRBJ1-5; D not certain. V was pared by 4 bases and J by 5 bases, with 9 bases between. Per germline, CDR1 SQVTM and CDR2 ANQGSEA. The CDR3 runs to 12 residues. DNA for the CDR3: TGCAGCGTTGGGGAGGCTTATCAGCCCCAGCATTTT. Translating gives CSVGEAYQPQHF.

This rearrangement joins TRBV7-9 to TRBJ1-3; 9 positions agree with TRBD1. The CDR3 contains 15 residues. The V gene end was trimmed by 5 bases and the J gene end by 7 bases; junction bases not matched to a gene: 9. CDR1 SEHNR and CDR2 FQNEAQ come from the germline V gene (reference sequence). The CDR3 region is CASSAGRDRVNTIYF. In nucleotides, the CDR3 is TGTGCCAGCAGCGCCGGCCGGGACAGGGTCAACACCATATATTTT.

In this sample, this clone turned up once. The chain combines TRBV7-2 with TRBJ2-5; 12 bases are a match to TRBD2. Germline CDR1 SGHTA, CDR2 FQGNSA. This CDR3 is 15 amino acids long. Unmatched junction bases numbered 9, after V lost 8 bases and J lost 5 bases. In DNA form, the CDR3 reads TGTGCCAGCGGACTATCTAGCGGGGGGGCGGAGACCCAGTACTTC. Its protein product is CASGLSSGGAETQYF.

The chain combines TRBV6-1 with TRBJ1-2; 8 bases line up with TRBD1. This CDR3 spans 13 amino acids. Germline assignment: CDR1 MNHNS and CDR2 SASEGT. V shed 3 bases and J 8 bases; nucleotides not matched to a gene: 5. The CDR3 loop is CASSERQGPGYTF. CDR3 DNA sequence: TGTGCCAGCAGTGAGCGACAGGGGCCCGGCTACACCTTC.

The V gene is TRBV11-2, the J gene TRBJ1-1, with 7 bases that match TRBD1. This CDR3 has 13 amino acids. CDR1 and CDR2 from the germline V gene are SGHAT and FQNNGV. Trimming at V came to 5 bases and at J to 7 bases, leaving 7 bases not matched to a gene. Written as DNA, the CDR3 is TGTGCCAGCAGCCTACGGGACAGCCGTGAAGCTTTCTTT. It yields the protein CASSLRDSREAFF.

The genes are TRBV28 and TRBJ2-5; D perhaps matches TRBD2 (5 bases). The V end was cut by 4 bases, the J end by 2 bases, with 14 bases between. The length of the CDR3 is 15 residues. Germline V gene lookup returns CDR1 MDHEN and CDR2 SYDVKM. The CDR3 region has the DNA TGTGCCAGCAGTTCCCCTAAACGGGGACAAGAGACCCAGTACTTC. Its protein product is CASSSPKRGQETQYF.

The chain has TRBV10-2 and TRBJ1-1; D is ambiguous. CDR1 and CDR2 from the germline V gene are WSHSY and SAAADI. The V and J ends lost 3 bases and 1 base respectively, with 6 bases between them. This CDR3 comprises 13 residues. CDR3 sequence (DNA): TGCGCCAGCAGTGAAACGGGGAACACTGAAGCTTTCTTT. Encoded protein: CASSETGNTEAFF.

The chain recombines TRBV10-3 with TRBJ2-1; 7 nucleotides align to TRBD2. V gave up 9 bases and J gave up 0 bases; unmatched junction bases: 8. Per germline, CDR1 ENHRY and CDR2 SYGVKD. The CDR3 loop spans 15 amino acids. The CDR3 nucleotides read TGTGCCATTTCTAGCGGAGGGAGCTCCTACAATGAGCAGTTCTTC. As protein: CAISSGGSSYNEQFF.

The chain combines TRBV7-2 with TRBJ1-5, with D possibly TRBD1 on 6 matching bases. The CDR3 is 16 amino acids. Germline lookup yields CDR1 SGHTA and CDR2 FQGNSA. Trimming removed 5 bases from V and 4 bases from J, with 18 bases in between. The DNA for the CDR3 is TGTGCCAGCAGCCCTCGAGGGGGGGGTATTAATCAGCCCCAGCATTTT. As protein: CASSPRGGGINQPQHF.

This clone has just a few counts. The rearrangement uses TRBV4-2 and TRBJ2-1; a weak D match, TRBD1 (6 bases). The CDR3 has 14 amino acids. V dropped 4 bases and J dropped 6 bases, with 13 bases sitting between them. Germline values: CDR1 LGHNA, CDR2 YNFKEQ. Here the CDR3 reads CASSPLDRSNEQFF. CDR3 sequence (DNA): TGTGCCAGCAGCCCGCTAGACAGGAGCAATGAGCAGTTCTTC.

V and J are TRBV4-3 and TRBJ2-1, with TRBD2 matching over 9 bases. The CDR3 extends over 16 amino acids. CDR1 and CDR2 from the germline V gene are LGHNA and YSLEER. V dropped 4 bases and J dropped 2; count of bases not matched to a gene: 6. The CDR3 spells CASSRAIAGAYNEQFF. DNA of the CDR3: TGCGCCAGCAGCCGGGCGATAGCGGGGGCCTACAATGAGCAGTTCTTC.

The gene calls are TRBV6-2 or TRBV6-3 and TRBJ2-5; TRBD1 aligns across 9 bases. CDR1 is MNHEY, CDR2 SVGEGT, per germline. V trimming: 4 bases; J trimming: 3 bases; junction bases outside the gene matches: 0. CDR3 length: 13 residues. DNA for the CDR3: TGTGCCAGCAGTTGGGACAGGGAAGAGACCCAGTACTTC. Translating gives CASSWDREETQYF.

This chain joins TRBV19 and TRBJ2-1; no clear D. With 3 bases removed from V and 2 bases from J, the gap between germline ends came to 5 bases. The CDR3 totals 13 residues. Germline-derived CDR1 and CDR2 are LNHDA and SQIVND (reference sequence). The CDR3 nucleotides read TGTGCCAGTAGTATGAACACCTACAATGAGCAGTTCTTC. Amino acids: CASSMNTYNEQFF.

The chain links TRBV15 to TRBJ1-4; the D gene is possibly TRBD1 (5 bases). Per germline, CDR1 LNHNV and CDR2 YYDKDF (reference sequence). Between the trimmed V and J ends, which lost 3 bases and 0 bases, there was a span of 11 bases. This CDR3 contains 16 residues. The CDR3 DNA reads as TGTGCCACCAGCAGCCCAGGGCGATCAACTAATGAAAAACTGTTTTTT. As protein: CATSSPGRSTNEKLFF. Together with reference TRBV15 and TRBJ1-4, the CDR3 gives the full variable domain: DAMVIQNPRYQVTQFGKPVTLSCSQTLNHNVMYWYQQKSSQAPKLLFHYYDKDFNNEADTPDNFQSRRPNTSFCFLDIRSPGLGDTAMYLCATSSPGRSTNEKLFFGSGTQLSVL.

In this sample, this clone turned up once. The chain joins TRBV5-4 to TRBJ2-5; 8 bases align to TRBD1. The length of the CDR3 is 16 residues. After removal of 0 bases from V and 5 bases from J, the junction contained 9 bases not matched to a gene. The germline V gene encodes CDR1 SGHNT and CDR2 YYREEE (reference sequence). The CDR3 DNA sequence: TGTGCCAGCAGCTTGGAGGCAGGGGGCGCGAGCGAGACCCAGTACTTC. Its translation: CASSLEAGGASETQYF.

The chain joins TRBV9 to TRBJ1-1, with D unresolved. Trimming took 2 bases from V and 3 from J, leaving 11 bases between them. The CDR3 runs to 14 residues. Germline CDR1 reads SGDLS; CDR2 reads YYNGEE. CDR3 protein: CASSVRVSDTEAFF. CDR3 in DNA: TGTGCCAGCAGCGTCCGGGTCTCGGACACTGAAGCTTTCTTT.

The chain employs TRBV24-1 and TRBJ1-5; TRBD1 agrees at 7 bases. This CDR3 spans 9 amino acids. The V segment lost 9 bases and the J segment 14 bases; nucleotides outside the gene matches: 3. Per germline, CDR1 KGHDR and CDR2 SFDVKD. The CDR3 loop is CATSTGKHF. CDR3 bases: TGTGCCACCTCGACAGGGAAGCATTTT.

As for this clone: It is likely a read error: a sequence one base away is far more abundant. Other DNA sequences in this specimen translate into the identical CDR3. The rearrangement joins TRBV7-3 to TRBJ2-1; a weak D match, TRBD1 (6 bases). Germline V lookup: CDR1 SGHTA, CDR2 FQGTGA. CDR3 length equals 12 residues. Trimming removed 5 bases at V and 7 bases at J, with 9 bases between. The CDR3 sequence: CASSPTGNEQFF. The CDR3 nucleotides are TGTGCCAGCAGCCCTACAGGGAATGAGCAGTTCTTC. Supplemented by reference TRBV7-3 and TRBJ2-1, the full variable domain reads GAGVSQTPSNKVTEKGKYVELRCDPISGHTALYWYRQSLGQGPEFLIYFQGTGAADDSGLPNDRFFAVRPEGSVSTLKIQRTERGDSAVYLCASSPTGNEQFFGPGTRLTVL.

The chain employs TRBV7-3 and TRBJ2-1, with D perhaps TRBD1 (6 bases). Between the trimmed V and J ends, which lost 4 bases and 4 bases, there was a span of 14 bases. Per the germline V gene, CDR1 is SGHTA and CDR2 is FQGTGA. This CDR3 has 15 amino acids. For the CDR3, the DNA is TGTGCCAGCAGCTCTATGGGGACACGGTACAATGAGCAGTTCTTC. Its translation is CASSSMGTRYNEQFF.

V is TRBV19 and J is TRBJ1-6; TRBD1 is a possible D gene (6 bases). There are 13 residues in the CDR3. Germline-derived CDR1 and CDR2 are LNHDA and SQIVND (reference sequence). Trimming shortened V by 7 bases and J by 7 bases, and 11 bases separated the two germline ends. CDR3 region: CASTGTLNSPLHF. The DNA of the CDR3 is TGTGCCAGTACCGGGACATTGAATTCACCCCTCCACTTT.

This rearrangement joins TRBV25-1 to TRBJ2-7; D is undetermined. This CDR3 contains 11 residues. The V gene's germline CDR1 is MGHDK and CDR2 SYGVNS. Trimming stripped 3 bases from V and 7 bases from J, with 7 bases between. CDR3 region: CASSDVREQYF. CDR3 bases: TGTGCCAGCAGTGATGTGAGGGAGCAGTACTTC.

The chain's CDR3 is CASSWTGSSYEQYF. The CDR3 nucleotides are TGCGCCAGCAGCTGGACAGGGAGCTCCTACGAGCAGTACTTC. The chain is built from TRBV5-1 and TRBJ2-7; 8 bases line up with TRBD1. The CDR3 is made up of 14 amino acids. The ends lost 3 bases at V and 0 bases at J; junction bases unmatched: 2. Looked up from germline, CDR1 is SGHRS and CDR2 is YFSETQ.

This chain links TRBV11-3 with TRBJ2-3; 14 bases map to TRBD2. Germline CDR1 and CDR2: SGHNT and YENEEA. This CDR3 is built from 17 residues. V shed 3 bases, J shed 4 bases, and the junction held 6 bases outside the gene matches. For the CDR3, the DNA is TGTGCCAGCAGCTTGGGACTAGCGGGAGTCTGGGCAGATACGCAGTATTTT. It translates to CASSLGLAGVWADTQYF.

The chain couples TRBV28 to TRBJ2-5; D perhaps matches TRBD1 (5 bases). The CDR3 is 14 residues long. Trimming took 3 bases from V and 4 from J, leaving 12 bases between them. The germline V gene has CDR1 MDHEN and CDR2 SYDVKM. The CDR3 loop is CASSFGEGAETQYF. The CDR3 DNA follows: TGTGCCAGCAGTTTCGGCGAAGGGGCAGAGACCCAGTACTTC.